This TCR beta chain was identified during a study of shared clonotypes between healthy human individuals. The study's findings and limits: All-four-donor shared clonotypes had higher generation probabilities than non-shared clonotypes did. Among donors, the sharing of clonotypes was expected to be influenced by sequencing depth.

The V segment lost 5 bases and the J segment 2 bases; nucleotides outside the gene matches: 6. The CDR3 has 15 residues. Germline V gene data show CDR1 as MDHEN and CDR2 as SYDVKM. In the case of this clone: The antigen is unknown.

Genomic DNA from each subset was divided evenly over several immunoSEQ plates. When replicate PCRs were run on sorted subsets, they used around 200 ng DNA, about 31,000 T cell genomes. The protocol was immunoSEQ multiplex PCR, while the TCRdb copy is restricted to in-frame clones and leaves out a portion. In the table there are under 2,500,000 clones, roughly 95% of which are singletons. The sequence derives from a young man in good health. What was sequenced was naive CD4+ T cells sorted from blood. Noted subset: CD45RA+ positively selected. The V gene is TRBV28, the J gene TRBJ2-7, with 10 bases aligning to TRBD2. The CDR3 protein is CASSPSGGLTYEQYF. The CDR3 nucleotides are TGTGCCAGCAGTCCTAGCGGGGGTCTAACCTACGAGCAGTACTTC.